This is a list of T cell receptor beta chains from one sample in a study of cytomegalovirus exposure and HLA in healthy donors. Assay used: immunoSEQ multiplex PCR; TCRdb lists only in-frame clones, some missing. The sample lists some 110,000 clones; approximately 80% were seen once. The sequenced sample consisted of PBMCs. Receptors originate from a woman aged 18 to 35 in good health and CMV-seropositive. Each CDR3 is given without its conserved first and last residue.

cdr3_aa j_call v_call cdr3_length
ASSLMAGGNGEQF TRBJ2-1 TRBV7-2 13
ASSGPPGLADLGTQY TRBJ2-5 TRBV5-4 15
ASSERLATYNEQF TRBJ2-1 TRBV6-1 13
ASSLPVDTQY TRBJ2-3 TRBV28 10
ASSIAGAYEQY TRBJ2-7 TRBV5-1 11
ASSPGQGASNQPQH TRBJ1-5 TRBV9 14
ASSFQGPQETQY TRBJ2-5 TRBV5-1 12
ASSESKGMDGYT TRBJ1-2 TRBV25-1 12
ASNQQVLETQY TRBJ2-5 TRBV28 11
ASSMNQGKY TRBJ2-7 TRBV19 9
ASSKGTEGYGYT TRBJ1-2 TRBV19 12
AISDGQGYEQY TRBJ2-7 TRBV10-3 11
ASSQDSSGRAYEQY TRBJ2-7 TRBV4-1 14
ASSPFTGNNGYT TRBJ1-2 TRBV27 12